Each of the 20 T cell receptor beta chains below was sequenced from the same sample in a study of blood T cell repertoires in COVID-19. TCRdb's table, derived via immunoSEQ multiplex PCR, lists solely in-frame clones and lacks some. The data contain around 60,000 clones, roughly 84% of them singletons. The sequenced sample consisted of peripheral blood. These receptors were obtained from a man in his 60s with COVID-19, enrolled during active disease.

This clone came up once. The V and J genes are TRBV6-5 and TRBJ1-2, with 9 positions matching TRBD1. Germline CDR1 reads MNHEY; CDR2 reads SVGAGI. The trim removed 6 bases at V and 3 bases at J, leaving 8 bases unmatched. CDR3 length equals 15 residues. The CDR3 nucleotides read TGTGCCAGCAGACAGACAGGGGGGTCCGACTATGGCTACACCTTC. Protein sequence: CASRQTGGSDYGYTF.

The chain employs TRBV1 and TRBJ2-3; the table calls TRBD2, which could not be checked here. TRBV1 is tagged as a pseudogene. CDR3 length: 17 residues. The DNA of the CDR3 is TGCACCAGAAGTAAGTTAAACACTAGTCGGGGCACAGATACGCAGTATTTT. Translated, it gives CTRSKLNTSRGTDTQYF.

The chain joins TRBV4-1 to TRBJ1-3; no firm D call. V was cut by 2 bases and J by 9 bases, with 11 bases left in between. Germline V gene sequence: CDR1 MGHRA, CDR2 YSYEKL. CDR3 length: 13 amino acids. The CDR3: CASSQKSSGTIYF. For the CDR3, the DNA is TGCGCCAGCAGCCAAAAGTCCAGTGGCACCATATATTTT.

The chain recombines TRBV9 with TRBJ1-1; D is perhaps TRBD1 (5 bases). Germline V gene data show CDR1 as SGDLS and CDR2 as YYNGEE. This CDR3 spans 15 amino acids. Trimming removed 0 bases at V and 3 bases at J, with 12 bases between. The CDR3 DNA reads TGTGCCAGCAGCGTAGCAGGGCACATGGACACTGAAGCTTTCTTT. It yields the protein CASSVAGHMDTEAFF.

The chain recombines TRBV19 with TRBJ2-1; 10 bases match TRBD2. Trimming cost V 8 bases and J 6 bases; bases outside gene matches: 7. Germline V gene lookup returns CDR1 LNHDA and CDR2 SQIVND (reference sequence). The CDR3 contains 14 residues. The CDR3 is CASGELAGPNEQFF. The CDR3 nucleotides read TGTGCCAGTGGAGAACTAGCGGGGCCCAATGAGCAGTTCTTC.

CDR3 in DNA: TGTGCCAGCAGCATCTTGGGCAGGGGAAATGAAAAACTGTTTTTT. Its protein product is CASSILGRGNEKLFF. The genes are TRBV9 and TRBJ1-4; D might be TRBD1 (6 bases). Germline V lookup: CDR1 SGDLS, CDR2 YYNGEE. Trimming shortened V by 4 bases and J by 5 bases, and 15 bases separated the two germline ends. The CDR3 consists of 15 residues.

Note on this clone: The junction shows a germline mismatch at one end, possibly a read error. The chain is built from TRBV7-9 and TRBJ2-1; D might be TRBD2 (6 bases). The CDR3 covers 15 residues. Germline assignment: CDR1 SEHNR and CDR2 FQNEAQ (reference sequence). The CDR3 DNA reads as TGTGCCAGCAGCTTAACCCGGGACTCCAACAATGAGCAGTTCTTC. Its protein is CASSLTRDSNNEQFF.

The J gene is TRBJ1-3, the V gene TRBV11-2; D may be TRBD1 (5 bases). V shed 1 base and J shed 4 bases, with 17 bases lying between them. The CDR3 loop spans 17 amino acids. CDR1 SGHAT and CDR2 FQNNGV come from the germline V gene. The CDR3 here is CASSLAVAGREGNTIYF. The CDR3 bases are TGTGCCAGCAGCTTAGCGGTGGCAGGCAGGGAAGGAAACACCATATATTTT.

The V call is TRBV2, the J call TRBJ2-2; 12 bases align to TRBD2. V lost 6 bases and J lost 6; bases outside the gene matches: 2. Germline lookup yields CDR1 SNHLY and CDR2 FYNNEI. The CDR3 extends over 14 amino acids. Here the CDR3 reads CASRASGGAGELFF. For the CDR3, the DNA is TGTGCCAGCAGGGCTAGCGGGGGGGCCGGGGAGCTGTTTTTT.

This clone was found once. The V gene is TRBV5-6, the J gene TRBJ1-2; D is unclear. The V gene lost 4 bases and the J gene lost 12 bases, with 13 bases spanning the gap. The germline V gene has CDR1 SGHDT and CDR2 YYEEEE. This CDR3 contains 11 residues. The CDR3 region has the DNA TGTGCCAGCAGCCGGGAGCTGGCTCACACCTTC. Protein sequence: CASSRELAHTF.

The chain has TRBV18 and TRBJ1-2; tentatively, D is TRBD1 (6 bases). The CDR3 is 13 residues long. Trimming stripped 6 bases from V and 4 bases from J, with 12 bases between. Per germline, CDR1 KGHSH and CDR2 LQKENI. The CDR3 sequence is CASSADRIYGYTF. CDR3 nucleotide sequence: TGTGCCAGCTCTGCCGACAGGATCTATGGCTACACCTTC.

A few counts support this clone. The V gene is TRBV4-2, the J gene TRBJ2-1; TRBD2 aligns across 9 bases. CDR3 size: 16 residues. The V gene's germline CDR1 is LGHNA and CDR2 YNFKEQ. V shed 0 bases and J 4 bases; nucleotides not matched to a gene: 4. CDR3: CASSQEPGLAYNEQFF. In DNA form, the CDR3 reads TGTGCCAGCAGCCAAGAACCGGGACTAGCTTACAATGAGCAGTTCTTC.

This clone occurred once. J is TRBJ2-7 and V is TRBV10-3; D is possibly TRBD1 (5 bases). Per germline, CDR1 ENHRY and CDR2 SYGVKD. Trimming removed 9 bases from V and 2 bases from J, with 20 bases in between. The CDR3 length is 15 residues. The CDR3 here is CAIRTKGDSAYEQYF. CDR3 in DNA: TGTGCCATTAGGACGAAAGGGGATAGTGCCTACGAGCAGTACTTC.

The rearrangement uses TRBV7-3 and TRBJ2-2, with D possibly being TRBD1 (6 bases). V was shortened by 1 base and J by 1 base, with 28 bases between the two germline ends. The CDR3 is made up of 22 amino acids. From germline, CDR1 is SGHTA and CDR2 FQGTGA. The CDR3 here is CASSLMGFWSQTGTLNTGELFF. The CDR3 DNA reads as TGTGCCAGCAGCTTAATGGGATTTTGGAGTCAGACCGGGACATTGAACACCGGGGAGCTGTTTTTT.

The chain employs TRBV7-9 and TRBJ1-1, with no clear D. The germline CDR1 and CDR2 sequences are SEHNR and FQNEAQ (reference sequence). The CDR3 consists of 12 residues. V lost 9 bases and J 4 bases, leaving 12 bases between the germline ends. Here the CDR3 DNA reads TGTGCCAGTCAATCCGAGGGCACTGAAGCTTTCTTT. Encoded protein: CASQSEGTEAFF. The whole variable domain, remainder taken from reference TRBV7-9 and TRBJ1-1, is DTGVSQNPRHKITKRGQNVTFRCDPISEHNRLYWYRQTLGQGPEFLTYFQNEAQLEKSRLLSDRFSAERPKGSFSTLEIQRTEQGDSAMYLCASQSEGTEAFFGQGTRLTVV.

The chain employs TRBV30 and TRBJ2-2, with 9 bases fitting TRBD1. CDR1 and CDR2 from the germline V gene are GTSNPN and SVGIG (reference sequence). There are 15 residues in the CDR3. Germline trimming cut 0 bases from V and 6 bases from J; bases unmatched to any gene: 5. CDR3 in amino acids: CAWSVGQGFPGELFF. In nucleotides, the CDR3 is TGTGCCTGGAGTGTGGGACAGGGATTTCCCGGGGAGCTGTTTTTT. The full variable domain, completed using reference TRBV30 and TRBJ2-2, is SQTIHQWPATLVQPVGSPLSLECTVEGTSNPNLYWYRQAAGRGLQLLFYSVGIGQISSEVPQNLSASRPQDRQFILSSKKLLLSDSGFYLCAWSVGQGFPGELFFGEGSRLTVL.

This sequence joins TRBV11-2 and TRBJ2-1; 12 bases line up with TRBD2. CDR3 length: 16 residues. The germline CDR1 and CDR2 sequences are SGHAT and FQNNGV. The J segment lost 4 bases and the V segment lost 10 bases, leaving 11 bases of the junction unmatched. The CDR3, as DNA: TGTGCCACTGAATACCTAGCGGGAGGGCGATACAATGAGCAGTTCTTC. Residues: CATEYLAGGRYNEQFF.

V usage is TRBV5-1 and J usage is TRBJ1-2; D perhaps matches TRBD1 (6 bases). This CDR3 comprises 16 residues. Germline lookup yields CDR1 SGHRS and CDR2 YFSETQ. The V gene lost 4 bases and the J gene lost 4 bases, with 20 bases spanning the gap. CDR3 sequence reads: CASSEPGHLEGYGYTF. The CDR3 DNA reads as TGCGCCAGCAGCGAACCGGGACACCTAGAAGGCTATGGCTACACCTTC. Together with reference TRBV5-1 and TRBJ1-2, the CDR3 gives the full variable domain: KAGVTQTPRYLIKTRGQQVTLSCSPISGHRSVSWYQQTPGQGLQFLFEYFSETQRNKGNFPGRFSGRQFSNSRSEMNVSTLELGDSALYLCASSEPGHLEGYGYTFGSGTRLTVV.

The chain couples TRBV11-2 to TRBJ2-6; 8 bases line up with TRBD1. The germline V gene encodes CDR1 SGHAT and CDR2 FQNNGV. There are 19 residues in the CDR3. With 4 bases clipped from V and 1 base from J, the junction kept 12 bases outside the gene matches. CDR3 in DNA: TGTGCCAGCAGCTACCCCCAGGGGGCGGTTTGGTCTGGGGCCAACGTCCTGACTTTC. Amino acids: CASSYPQGAVWSGANVLTF.

The V call is TRBV30, the J call TRBJ1-1, with a tentative D call TRBD1 (6 bases). V was pared by 0 bases and J by 4 bases, with 15 bases between. The germline V gene has CDR1 GTSNPN and CDR2 SVGIG (reference sequence). The CDR3 contains 15 residues. The CDR3 region has the DNA TGTGCCTGGAGTGTACTAGGGCAGGGGAGCACTGAAGCTTTCTTT. This gives the protein CAWSVLGQGSTEAFF.